This T cell receptor (beta chain) was found in a study of blood T cell repertoires in COVID-19. Study-level background: Spain, Italy and the United States supplied samples that represented acute and convalescent COVID-19. Nucleic acid was either cDNA or gDNA, and it came from T cells, B-cell-depleted T cells, or PBMCs.

Germline lookup yields CDR1 MNHEY and CDR2 SMNVEV (reference sequence). The CDR3 loop spans 13 amino acids. Trimming removed 7 bases at V and 4 bases at J, with 10 bases between. Source study methods: Nucleated cell number was recorded as an estimate derived from reference gene primer amplification. Generated by immunoSEQ multiplex PCR, the TCRdb table keeps only in-frame clones and is missing some. That table gives V, J and clone size, and the DNA gave D and trimming. The profile shows 150,000 or so clones, approximately 86% of them singletons. The chain joins TRBV27 to TRBJ1-4, with D uncertain. The clonotype was recovered from a man aged 45-65 years with active or convalescent COVID-19. Sequencing was done on a sample of peripheral blood. The CDR3 here is CASKPSGNEKLFF. The CDR3 coding sequence is TGTGCCAGCAAACCTTCGGGTAATGAAAAACTGTTTTTT.